This entry features one TCR beta chain sequence. Germline trimming cut 4 bases from V and 2 bases from J; bases unmatched to any gene: 9. CDR3 length: 17 amino acids. Germline loops: CDR1 MGHRA, CDR2 YSYEKL. Some clones are missing from TCRdb's copy, which holds only in-frame ones; the method was immunoSEQ multiplex PCR. The table has 190,000 or so clones, around nine tenths seen once. This entry is derived from a study of blood T cell repertoires in COVID-19. Study at large: Nucleic acid was either cDNA or gDNA, and it came from T cells, B-cell-depleted T cells, or PBMCs.

Input material: peripheral blood. The chain recombines TRBV4-1 with TRBJ2-3; 10 positions agree with TRBD1. The clonotype comes from a woman between 18 and 29 years old who had recovered from COVID-19. CDR3 loop: CASSLRMGQGLTDTQYF. CDR3 nucleotide sequence: TGCGCCAGCAGCCTAAGAATGGGACAGGGGCTCACAGATACGCAGTATTTT.